This TCR beta chain originates from a study of identical twins. General study findings and limits: The study reached conclusions through statistical analysis that was cross-sectional, not following the same donors. Clonotypes of the beta chain that were abundant in cord blood carried fewer insertions (memory repertoires showed none).

This clonotype has at least ten counts. Its antigen remains unknown. V was cut by 4 bases and J by 8 bases, with 18 bases left in between. CDR1 is SGHKS and CDR2 is YYEKEE in the germline V gene (reference sequence). The CDR3 totals 15 residues. Template switching added a universal primer site; cDNA carried unique molecular identifiers. Using its own MiXCR run on the 5' RACE reads, TCRdb lists one record per CDR3 protein. The sample includes 100,000 to 110,000 distinct CDR3 sequences, 5.9% of them seen just once. This clonotype was sampled from a woman aged 50 to 65 in good health. The chain couples TRBV5-5 to TRBJ1-4; D gene unclear. Material: memory T cells sorted from blood. CDR3 in DNA: TGTGCCAGCAGCCTCTCCGGGATCGAAGGGGAAAAACTGTTTTTT. It codes for CASSLSGIEGEKLFF. Combining the CDR3 with reference TRBV5-5 and TRBJ1-4 gives the whole variable domain DAGVTQSPTHLIKTRGQQVTLRCSPISGHKSVSWYQQVLGQGPQFIFQYYEKEERGRGNFPDRFSARQFPNYSSELNVNALLLGDSALYLCASSLSGIEGEKLFFGSGTQLSVL.